A selection of T cell receptor beta chains follows, all from one sample in a study of blood T cells in healthy people across ages. TCRdb reprocessed the 5' RACE reads via MiXCR and lists one record per CDR3 protein. The table lists 550,000 to 650,000 distinct CDR3 sequences, approximately 30% of them singletons. What was sequenced was blood. These receptors all stem from a woman of 80 years or more in good health. The CDR3 runs from the conserved cysteine through the conserved F or W. Each record gives: CDR3 protein, CDR3 DNA, clone size, V gene, D gene, J gene. A D gene is named only where the DNA matches it firmly. Size is omitted from some rows. Given values are once, few, many or a class for expanded clones.

CASSLGTERTGELFF | TGCGCCAGCAGCCTGGGGACGGAGCGAACCGGGGAGCTGTTTTTT | many | TRBV7-6 | - | TRBJ2-2
CASSLVPGTSIADTQYF | TGTGCCAGCAGCTTGGTCCCCGGGACTAGCATCGCAGATACGCAGTATTTT | - | TRBV5-6 | TRBD2 | TRBJ2-3
CASSPPGQGAYEQYF | TGTGCCAGCAGCCCTCCGGGACAGGGCGCCTACGAGCAGTACTTC | - | TRBV6-6 | TRBD1 | TRBJ2-7
CASSVPTDTRYF | TGCGCCAGCAGTGTCCCCACAGATACGCGGTATTTT | few | TRBV5-1 | - | TRBJ2-3
CAISPEDRANEKLFF | TGTGCCATCAGTCCCGAGGACAGGGCTAATGAAAAACTGTTTTTT | many | TRBV10-3 | TRBD1 | TRBJ1-4
CSARVDTGSYGYTF | TGCAGTGCTAGAGTAGATACAGGGAGCTATGGCTACACCTTC | many | TRBV20-1 | - | TRBJ1-2
CSASNPGTDQETQYF | TGCAGTGCTAGTAACCCCGGGACAGACCAAGAGACCCAGTACTTC | - | TRBV20-1 | TRBD1 | TRBJ2-5
CASSLGRTGTNEQYF | TGTGCCAGCAGCTTAGGGAGGACAGGGACGAACGAGCAGTACTTC | few | TRBV5-6 | TRBD1 | TRBJ2-7
CASSSGTLHGYTF | TGTGCCAGCAGTTCTGGGACTCTGCATGGCTACACCTTC | many | TRBV6-6 | - | TRBJ1-2
CASSLDGRTQETQYF | TGTGCCAGCAGCTTAGACGGACGGACCCAAGAGACCCAGTACTTC | few | TRBV7-2 | - | TRBJ2-5
CASKPLAGGIWGTQYF | TGTGCCAGCAAGCCCCTAGCGGGGGGCATTTGGGGAACCCAGTACTTC | few | TRBV28 | TRBD2 | TRBJ2-5
CSVGTGACEQDF | - | - | TRBV29-1 | - | TRBJ2-1
CASSLVAAGGPYEQYF | TGTGCCAGCAGCTTAGTTGCAGCGGGAGGGCCCTACGAGCAGTACTTC | - | TRBV7-9 | TRBD2 | TRBJ2-7
CSAWTSGVDEQFF | TGCAGTGCCTGGACTAGCGGGGTAGATGAGCAGTTCTTC | - | TRBV20-1 | TRBD2 | TRBJ2-1
CASSAGGSEQYF | TGTGCCAGCAGCGCAGGGGGTTCCGAGCAGTACTTC | many | TRBV9 | TRBD1 | TRBJ2-7
CASSSLGQGAGETQYF | TGTGCCAGCAGTTCCCTGGGACAGGGGGCGGGTGAGACCCAGTACTTC | many | TRBV28 | TRBD1 | TRBJ2-5
CASSNGQGTQLNQPQHF | TGTGCCAGTAGTAATGGACAGGGCACCCAACTCAATCAGCCCCAGCATTTT | - | TRBV19 | TRBD1 | TRBJ1-5
CSARSPNNEQFF | TGCAGTGCTAGAAGCCCCAACAATGAGCAGTTCTTC | - | TRBV20-1 | - | TRBJ2-1
CASSAGGTSYTQYF | TGTGCCAGCAGCGCGGGCGGGACTAGCTATACGCAGTATTTT | many | TRBV7-3 | TRBD2 | TRBJ2-3
CASSPSGGFQETQYF | TGTGCCAGCAGCCCCTCGGGGGGCTTTCAAGAGACCCAGTACTTC | many | TRBV5-4 | - | TRBJ2-5
CASSLVWTEKAFF | TGTGCCAGCAGCTTAGTTTGGACAGAAAAAGCTTTCTTT | - | TRBV7-2 | - | TRBJ1-1
CSARGLAGGYEQFF | TGCAGTGCTAGGGGACTAGCGGGGGGGTATGAGCAGTTCTTC | many | TRBV20-1 | TRBD2 | TRBJ2-1
CASSPVQGRDEQFF | TGTGCCAGCTCACCTGTACAGGGGAGGGATGAGCAGTTCTTC | many | TRBV18 | - | TRBJ2-1
CASSSGQGFEKLFF | TGTGCCAGCAGTTCGGGACAGGGGTTCGAAAAACTGTTTTTT | few | TRBV7-9 | TRBD1 | TRBJ1-4
CASSLQGRTNYDYTF | TGTGCCAGCAGTTTACAGGGCAGGACCAACTATGACTACACCTTC | - | TRBV27 | - | TRBJ1-2
CSARVPGTTYNEQFF | TGCAGTGCTAGGGTCCCGGGGACTACCTACAATGAGCAGTTCTTC | many | TRBV20-1 | TRBD2 | TRBJ2-1
CASSEQRRVNEQYF | TGTGCCAGCAGTGAACAAAGGCGGGTAAACGAGCAGTACTTC | - | TRBV6-1 | - | TRBJ2-7
CASSQRTLGQGKTGELFF | TGTGCCAGCAGCCAAAGAACTTTGGGACAGGGGAAGACCGGGGAGCTGTTTTTT | - | TRBV14 | TRBD1 | TRBJ2-2
CSASGLAGGTGERFF | TGCAGTGCTAGCGGACTAGCGGGTGGCACCGGGGAGCGGTTTTTT | - | TRBV20-1 | TRBD2 | TRBJ2-2
CASSQEMSLSGTGRLDTQYF | TGTGCCAGCAGCCAAGAGATGTCTCTTAGCGGGACAGGTCGATTGGATACGCAGTATTTT | many | TRBV4-2 | - | TRBJ2-3
CSARDSVLAKNIQYF | TGCAGTGCTAGAGATTCAGTCCTAGCCAAAAACATTCAGTACTTC | many | TRBV20-1 | - | TRBJ2-4